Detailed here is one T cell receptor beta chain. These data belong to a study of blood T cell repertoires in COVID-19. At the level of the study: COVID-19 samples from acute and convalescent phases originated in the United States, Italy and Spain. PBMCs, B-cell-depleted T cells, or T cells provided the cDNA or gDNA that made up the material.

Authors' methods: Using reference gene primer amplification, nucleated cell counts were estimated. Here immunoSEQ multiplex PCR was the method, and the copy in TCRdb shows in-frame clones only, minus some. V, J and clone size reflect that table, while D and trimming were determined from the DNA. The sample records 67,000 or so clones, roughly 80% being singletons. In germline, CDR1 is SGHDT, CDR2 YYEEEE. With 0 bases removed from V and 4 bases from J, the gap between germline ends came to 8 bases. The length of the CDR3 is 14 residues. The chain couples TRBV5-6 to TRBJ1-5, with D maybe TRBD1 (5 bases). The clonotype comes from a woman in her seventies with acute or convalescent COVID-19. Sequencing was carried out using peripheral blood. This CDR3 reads CASSLGRVNQPQHF. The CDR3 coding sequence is TGTGCCAGCAGCTTGGGCAGGGTTAATCAGCCCCAGCATTTT.